This TCR beta chain derives from a study of blood T cell repertoires in COVID-19. Cohorts were based on clinical histories the participants reported. Per the study methods: Amplifying reference gene primers gave estimates of nucleated cell counts. Libraries were prepared by immunoSEQ multiplex PCR; TCRdb keeps only in-frame clonotypes and omits some of them. That table supplies the V and J calls and clone size; D and trimming were determined from the DNA. The data contain about 430,000 clones, 70% to 90% of them singletons. This clone was counted between two and nine times. The receptor was derived from a woman younger than 35 who had been exposed to COVID-19. What was sequenced was PBMCs or T cells enriched from blood (not recorded which).

In DNA, the CDR3 is TGTGCCAGCAGCTTAGATGGGTGGAAACTATTCAATGAGCAGTTCTTC. Its translation: CASSLDGWKLFNEQFF. The chain links TRBV7-9 to TRBJ2-1; the D is unclear. Trimming stripped 1 base from V and 6 bases from J, with 16 bases between. This CDR3 region has 16 residues. Germline-derived CDR1 and CDR2 are SEHNR and FQNEAQ (reference sequence).